Below, one T cell receptor (beta chain) is given with its context. The sample is drawn from a study of CD8 T cells in Susac syndrome. Trimming took off 7 bases at V and 5 bases at J, with 12 bases between the two ends. The V gene's germline CDR1 is SQVTM and CDR2 ANQGSEA. The CDR3 runs 11 residues. TCR beta sequencing was performed on blood CD8+ and CD4+ T cells. TEMRA cells were FACS-enriched, while CD8+ and CD4+ T cells were negatively isolated. RNA totalling about 0.45 to 1 ug underwent reverse transcription with random hexamers. TCRdb re-derived calls from the immunoSEQ multiplex PCR reads in MiXCR, one entry per CDR3 protein. The repertoire holds about 300,000 distinct CDR3 sequences, with 65% to 90% as singletons.

Sequenced material: CD8+ T cells from PBMCs. This TCR derives from a human donor with multiple sclerosis. The rearrangement uses TRBV29-1 and TRBJ2-7, with D uncertain. CDR3 protein: CSGGPGNEQYF. The CDR3, as DNA: TGCAGCGGCGGACCGGGCAACGAGCAGTACTTC.